The clone carrying this T cell receptor (beta chain) was observed a handful of times. Antigen specificity is unknown. The J segment lost 2 bases and the V segment lost 3 bases, leaving 4 bases of the junction unmatched. The CDR3 is 16 residues long. The germline gives CDR1 ENHRY, CDR2 SYGVKD. This entry is derived from a study of early T cells in non-severe SARS-CoV-2 infection. For the study at large: The chains were unpaired, and the sequenced material was bulk RNA from unsorted whole blood.

Researchers attached unique molecular identifiers to individual cDNA molecules. Via MiXCR, TCRdb re-called the 5' RACE reads, giving one row per CDR3 protein. The top ten hold 3.5% to 4.5% of the sample, which has about 39,000 distinct CDR3 sequences, 4.5% to 7% seen once. Findings and limits, study-wide: VDJdb matching favored anti-spike CD8 responses, missing private and CD4 specificities.

The clonotype originates from an adult who was a healthcare worker with PCR-confirmed SARS-CoV-2 infection or an uninfected control (not recorded which). Sequences were derived from whole blood, sampled at baseline. The chain has TRBV10-3 and TRBJ2-1, with TRBD2 matching over 10 bases. The CDR3 bases are TGTGCCATCAGTGACCTAGCGGGGGCAGCCTACAATGAGCAGTTCTTC. Residues: CAISDLAGAAYNEQFF.